Listed here are 22 T cell receptor beta chains from one sample, sequenced in a study of blood T cell repertoires in COVID-19. The method was immunoSEQ multiplex PCR; TCRdb's version includes in-frame clones alone and lacks a portion of them. In the table there are approximately 290,000 clones, approximately 85% of which are singletons. Sequencing was performed on peripheral blood. These receptors were taken from a human donor with COVID-19, enrolled during active disease. The donor label of this sample is uncertain.

The gene calls are TRBV7-6 and TRBJ1-5, with TRBD1 matching over 7 bases. CDR3 length: 16 amino acids. V lost 1 base, J lost 3 bases, and 6 bases stayed unmatched. Germline V CDR1 and CDR2: SGHVS, FNYEAQ. CDR3 residues: CASSLGPTGLNQPQHF. The CDR3 DNA is TGTGCCAGCAGCTTAGGTCCGACAGGGCTCAATCAGCCCCAGCATTTT.

This chain joins TRBV30 and TRBJ1-1; D gene unclear. Trimming stripped 0 bases from V and 3 bases from J, with 14 bases between. The CDR3 runs to 15 residues. Germline loops: CDR1 GTSNPN, CDR2 SVGIG (reference sequence). The CDR3: CAWSVLLNEDTEAFF. The CDR3 DNA sequence: TGTGCCTGGAGTGTACTATTGAACGAAGACACTGAAGCTTTCTTT.

The gene calls are TRBV28 and TRBJ1-5, with TRBD1 matching over 10 bases. V was clipped by 8 bases and J by 3 bases; unmatched bases: 7. The length of the CDR3 is 15 residues. CDR1 MDHEN and CDR2 SYDVKM come from the germline V gene. CDR3 sequence (DNA): TGTGCCAGCGCCGGGACAGGGGTCCCCAATCAGCCCCAGCATTTT. It encodes CASAGTGVPNQPQHF.

V and J are TRBV19 and TRBJ1-6; TRBD1 aligns across 7 bases. Trimming cost V 7 bases and J 8 bases; bases outside gene matches: 2. The V gene's germline CDR1 is LNHDA and CDR2 SQIVND (reference sequence). This CDR3 is 12 amino acids long. The CDR3 region has the DNA TGTGCCAGTACCGACAGGGATTCACCCCTCCACTTT. Translating gives CASTDRDSPLHF.

J is TRBJ1-1 and V is TRBV27, with no clear D. Germline CDR1 MNHEY, CDR2 SMNVEV (reference sequence). Trimming removed 2 bases at V and 3 bases at J, with 13 bases between. The length of the CDR3 is 15 residues. CDR3 coding DNA: TGTGCCAGCAGTTTAAGCAGCGTGAGGGACACTGAAGCTTTCTTT. It encodes CASSLSSVRDTEAFF.

V and J are TRBV12-3 or TRBV12-4 and TRBJ2-2; the D is unclear. V lost 4 bases and J lost 10, with 10 bases in between. The length of the CDR3 is 12 residues. CDR3 sequence reads: CASSSLRLELFF. The CDR3 DNA follows: TGTGCCAGCAGTTCTTTGCGGTTGGAGCTGTTTTTT.

The gene calls are TRBV5-1 and TRBJ2-3; weak D call: TRBD1 (5 bases). The V and J ends lost 4 bases and 0 bases respectively, with 9 bases between them. Germline assignment: CDR1 SGHRS and CDR2 YFSETQ. CDR3 length: 14 residues. The CDR3 sequence: CASSQDSSTDTQYF. The CDR3 DNA reads as TGCGCCAGCAGCCAAGACAGTAGCACAGATACGCAGTATTTT.

This clone was seen once. The chain carries TRBV18 and TRBJ1-1; a possible D gene is TRBD1 (6 bases). The CDR3 is 15 residues long. V dropped 3 bases and J dropped 2 bases, with 13 bases sitting between them. Germline CDR1 is KGHSH and CDR2 is LQKENI. The CDR3 spells CASSPRTAINTEAFF. CDR3 DNA sequence: TGTGCCAGCTCACCCCGGACAGCCATTAACACTGAAGCTTTCTTT. The full variable domain, rest sourced from reference TRBV18 and TRBJ1-1, is NAGVMQNPRHLVRRRGQEARLRCSPMKGHSHVYWYRQLPEEGLKFMVYLQKENIIDESGMPKERFSAEFPKEGPSILRIQQVVRGDSAAYFCASSPRTAINTEAFFGQGTRLTVV.

This chain uses TRBV2 with TRBJ2-2; D is unclear. Germline V gene data show CDR1 as SNHLY and CDR2 as FYNNEI. Trimming took 5 bases from V and 4 from J, leaving 14 bases between them. The CDR3 spans 15 residues. DNA for the CDR3: TGTGCCAGCAGTCTCCTCGCCCCGGGCACCGGGGAGCTGTTTTTT. As protein: CASSLLAPGTGELFF. Full variable domain (remainder filled in from reference TRBV2 and TRBJ2-2): EPEVTQTPSHQVTQMGQEVILRCVPISNHLYFYWYRQILGQKVEFLVSFYNNEISEKSEIFDDQFSVERPDGSNFTLKIRSTKLEDSAMYFCASSLLAPGTGELFFGEGSRLTVL.

Only one count was recorded for this clone. The chain has TRBV7-2 and TRBJ1-5, with 10 bases matching TRBD1. There are 16 residues in the CDR3. Germline V gene data show CDR1 as SGHTA and CDR2 as FQGNSA. The V segment lost 0 bases and the J segment 3 bases; nucleotides outside the gene matches: 2. CDR3 residues: CASSLAGTGANQPQHF. The DNA for the CDR3 is TGTGCCAGCAGCTTAGCGGGGACAGGGGCCAATCAGCCCCAGCATTTT.

This CDR3 reads CASSSGTDYGYTF. DNA for the CDR3: TGTGCCAGCAGTTCCGGGACAGACTATGGCTACACCTTC. The rearrangement uses TRBV28 and TRBJ1-2, with 7 bases aligning to TRBD1. Germline V gives CDR1 MDHEN, CDR2 SYDVKM. Trimming took 4 bases from V and 3 from J; bases not matched to a gene: 2. The CDR3 spans 13 residues.

The gene calls are TRBV4-2 and TRBJ2-2, with 7 bases fitting TRBD1. There are 16 residues in the CDR3. V shed 3 bases, J shed 4 bases, and the junction held 8 bases outside the gene matches. Per the germline V gene, CDR1 is LGHNA and CDR2 is YNFKEQ. DNA of the CDR3: TGTGCCAGCAGCCAGACCGACAGGGCGGGCACCGGGGAGCTGTTTTTT. Its translation is CASSQTDRAGTGELFF.

A few counts support this clone. CDR3 nucleotides: TGTGCCAGCTACCCCCGGGGACAGCTGAACACTGAAGCTTTCTTT. Its translation is CASYPRGQLNTEAFF. The genes are TRBV28 and TRBJ1-1, with 7 bases aligning to TRBD1. V gave up 8 bases and J gave up 0 bases; unmatched junction bases: 9. There are 15 residues in the CDR3. Looked up from germline, CDR1 is MDHEN and CDR2 is SYDVKM.

The chain couples TRBV10-3 to TRBJ1-5; no reliable D call. The CDR3 extends over 14 amino acids. Germline lookup yields CDR1 ENHRY and CDR2 SYGVKD. The V and J ends lost 10 bases and 4 bases respectively, with 17 bases between them. The CDR3 loop reads CATGREGGNQPQHF. The CDR3 nucleotides read TGTGCCACCGGAAGGGAGGGAGGGAATCAGCCCCAGCATTTT.

This clone appeared once. The V and J genes are TRBV10-3 and TRBJ2-1, with D perhaps matching TRBD2 (6 bases). The CDR3 sequence is 13 residues long. V was trimmed by 8 bases and J by 2 bases, leaving 10 bases between them. Germline CDR1 is ENHRY and CDR2 is SYGVKD. CDR3 coding DNA: TGTGCCATCGGGGGACTGGCCTACAATGAGCAGTTCTTC. It translates to CAIGGLAYNEQFF.

This clone was seen just once. The rearrangement uses TRBV19 and TRBJ1-1; 7 bases map to TRBD1. With V trimmed by 7 bases and J by 1 base, 6 bases remained unmatched. This CDR3 region has 14 residues. Per the germline V gene, CDR1 is LNHDA and CDR2 is SQIVND (reference sequence). This CDR3 is CASTRGQTNTEAFF. CDR3 DNA: TGTGCCAGTACGAGGGGACAGACGAACACTGAAGCTTTCTTT.

The V gene is TRBV27, the J gene TRBJ2-1; 10 bases are a match to TRBD1. V trimming: 3 bases; J trimming: 7 bases; junction bases outside the gene matches: 3. Germline V lookup: CDR1 MNHEY, CDR2 SMNVEV (reference sequence). The CDR3 is 14 residues long. The CDR3 region is CASSFGTGVNEQFF. The DNA of the CDR3 is TGTGCCAGCAGTTTCGGGACAGGGGTAAATGAGCAGTTCTTC.

V gene TRBV29-1 combines with J gene TRBJ2-7; 8 positions match TRBD1. Looked up from germline, CDR1 is SQVTM and CDR2 is ANQGSEA. CDR3 size: 13 residues. Germline trimming cut 6 bases from V and 5 bases from J; bases unmatched to any gene: 9. The CDR3 nucleotides read TGCAGCGTCCGACCTACAGGGGGAGACGAGCAGTACTTC. Translating gives CSVRPTGGDEQYF.

The chain has TRBV28 and TRBJ1-3, with a weak D call TRBD1 (6 bases). This CDR3 has 17 residues. Germline V lookup: CDR1 MDHEN, CDR2 SYDVKM. V gave up 6 bases and J gave up 1 base, with 19 bases separating them. DNA for the CDR3: TGTGCCAGCAGCCTCACCCTCAGACAGGAATCTGGAAACACCATATATTTT. Protein sequence: CASSLTLRQESGNTIYF.

This clone showed up just once. This sequence joins TRBV15 and TRBJ2-5, with D maybe TRBD1 (5 bases). The length of the CDR3 is 15 residues. Trimming removed 0 bases from V and 3 bases from J, with 11 bases in between. The germline V gene encodes CDR1 LNHNV and CDR2 YYDKDF (reference sequence). The CDR3 region has the DNA TGTGCCACCAGCAGAGATCTGGGCAGGGAAGAGACCCAGTACTTC. This translates into CATSRDLGREETQYF.

This clone has a single count. The CDR3 nucleotides are TGTGCCAGCAAGAGGGATGCGAACACCGGGGAGCTGTTTTTT. The encoded protein is CASKRDANTGELFF. The chain carries TRBV2 and TRBJ2-2; D possibly corresponds to TRBD2 (5 bases). The length of the CDR3 is 14 residues. V was shortened by 7 bases and J by 0 bases, with 9 bases between the two germline ends. Germline CDR1 and CDR2: SNHLY and FYNNEI.

The rearrangement uses TRBV30 and TRBJ1-3; TRBD1 aligns across 7 bases. The trim removed 5 bases at V and 1 base at J, leaving 5 bases unmatched. The CDR3 is 14 residues long. The germline gives CDR1 GTSNPN, CDR2 SVGIG (reference sequence). CDR3 amino acids: CAWRQGSSGNTIYF. The CDR3 nucleotides read TGTGCCTGGCGACAGGGTTCTTCTGGAAACACCATATATTTT. The whole variable domain, remainder taken from reference TRBV30 and TRBJ1-3, is SQTIHQWPATLVQPVGSPLSLECTVEGTSNPNLYWYRQAAGRGLQLLFYSVGIGQISSEVPQNLSASRPQDRQFILSSKKLLLSDSGFYLCAWRQGSSGNTIYFGEGSWLTVV.